The source of this TCR beta chain is a study of cytomegalovirus exposure and HLA in healthy donors. V gave up 1 base and J gave up 2 bases; unmatched junction bases: 7. The CDR3 sequence is 17 residues long. Germline loops: CDR1 SGDLS, CDR2 YYNGEE. General study results and limits: Later analysis suggested most CMV-associated TCR beta chains were HLA-restricted. Association with HLA alleles at 0.05 false discovery rate was found for 16,951 TCR beta sequences in a later analysis.

Remarks on this clone: What it binds is not known.

The PCR employed 60 Vbeta primers together with 13 Jbeta primers. Here immunoSEQ multiplex PCR was the method, and the copy in TCRdb shows in-frame clones only, minus some. The sample holds roughly 100,000 clones. Specimen: PBMCs. The chain is built from TRBV9 and TRBJ2-1; the match to TRBD2 covers 9 bases. The clonotype comes from a man aged 50 or older in good health and CMV-seropositive. The DNA for the CDR3 is TGTGCCAGCAGCGTAACTAGCGGGCCGGCCCCCTACAATGAGCAGTTCTTC. Protein: CASSVTSGPAPYNEQFF.